A selection of T cell receptor beta chains follows, all from one sample in a study of low-dose radiotherapy and immunotherapy resistance in tumors. MiXCR, run by TCRdb on the reads, gives a single entry per CDR3 protein. The sample records about 46,000 distinct CDR3 sequences, 12% being singletons. The sequenced sample was PBMCs, obtained before treatment. The receptors were sampled from a female donor with ovarian cancer. Both conserved end residues are part of each CDR3. The D gene is left open where the match is weak. Clone size is not always given. Where it is, it says once, few, many or a class for expanded clones.

TRBV7-2,TRBD2,many,TRBJ2-7,CASSASGGGYEQYF,TGTGCCAGCAGCGCCAGCGGGGGGGGTTACGAGCAGTACTTC
TRBV11-2,-,many,TRBJ2-7,CASSLRSITYEQYF,TGTGCCAGCAGCTTACGGTCGATCACCTACGAGCAGTACTTC
TRBV20-1,TRBD2,-,TRBJ2-5,CSASLRGKKETQYF,TGCAGTGCTAGTCTGCGGGGGAAGAAAGAGACCCAGTACTTC
TRBV7-9,-,many,TRBJ2-1,CASSFLTDSGEQFF,TGTGCCAGCAGCTTCCTGACAGACTCGGGTGAGCAGTTCTTC
TRBV30,TRBD1,many,TRBJ1-5,CAWTRTGGANQPQHF,TGTGCCTGGACTAGGACAGGGGGAGCCAATCAGCCCCAGCATTTT
TRBV2,-,few,TRBJ2-4,CASRTGTMDIQYF,TGTGCCAGCAGGACCGGGACGATGGACATTCAGTACTTC
TRBV20-1,-,many,TRBJ2-7,CSARGGVSGRQLWGYEQYF,TGCAGTGCTAGAGGTGGAGTTTCCGGGCGACAGCTGTGGGGCTACGAGCAGTACTTC
TRBV2,-,-,TRBJ1-2,CASSDRDYGYTF,TGTGCCAGCAGTGACCGAGACTATGGCTACACCTTC
TRBV29-1,TRBD2,few,TRBJ2-7,CSVERGDEQYF,TGCAGCGTTGAGCGGGGGGACGAGCAGTACTTC
TRBV5-1,TRBD1,-,TRBJ1-1,CASSLGQGAAFF,TGCGCCAGCAGCTTGGGGCAGGGGGCAGCTTTCTTT
TRBV12-3/TRBV12-4,-,many,TRBJ2-1,CASSPPDGEQFF,TGTGCCAGCAGTCCCCCCGACGGTGAGCAGTTCTTC
TRBV5-1,-,many,TRBJ1-6,CASSSGQRNNSPLHF,TGCGCCAGCAGCTCTGGACAGCGAAATAATTCACCCCTCCACTTT
TRBV6-5,TRBD1,many,TRBJ1-6,CASSQSGTGGSPLHF,TGTGCCAGCAGTCAGTCCGGGACAGGGGGCTCACCCCTCCACTTT
TRBV28,-,many,TRBJ1-5,CACHHSNQPQHF,TGTGCCTGTCATCATAGCAATCAGCCCCAGCATTTT
TRBV29-1,-,many,TRBJ1-5,CSVILGLNQPQHF,TGCAGCGTCATCCTGGGGCTCAATCAGCCCCAGCATTTT
TRBV25-1,TRBD2,many,TRBJ2-1,CASRQAGGMENEQFF,TGTGCCAGCAGACAAGCGGGGGGTATGGAGAATGAGCAGTTCTTC
TRBV6-6,TRBD1,many,TRBJ2-5,CASRRQGSETQYF,TGTGCCAGCCGCAGACAGGGGTCAGAGACCCAGTACTTC
TRBV20-1,TRBD1,many,TRBJ2-1,CSATPGTDEQFF,TGCAGTGCTACCCCAGGGACAGATGAGCAGTTCTTC
TRBV10-3,TRBD2,many,TRBJ2-2,CAITNTGLGDNGELFF,TGTGCCATCACCAACACGGGACTAGGTGACAATGGGGAGCTGTTTTTT
TRBV18,-,many,TRBJ2-7,CASSQAESYEQYF,TGTGCCAGCTCTCAGGCCGAATCCTACGAGCAGTACTTC
TRBV2,TRBD2,many,TRBJ2-3,CASRGTSGRTDTQYF,TGTGCCAGCAGGGGGACTAGCGGGCGCACAGATACGCAGTATTTT
TRBV10-1,-,-,TRBJ2-1,CASSGLGGGVYNEQFF,TGCGCCAGCAGTGGCCTGGGAGGGGGGGTCTACAATGAGCAGTTCTTC
TRBV12-3/TRBV12-4,TRBD1,many,TRBJ1-1,CASSFGTGVTEAFF,TGTGCCAGCAGTTTTGGGACAGGGGTCACTGAAGCTTTCTTT
TRBV10-3,TRBD1,-,TRBJ2-7,CAMETGAGEQYF,TGTGCCATGGAGACAGGGGCGGGCGAGCAGTACTTC
TRBV19,TRBD1,few,TRBJ1-1,CASSTAQTGSRNTEAFF,TGTGCCAGTAGTACCGCCCAGACAGGGAGTCGGAACACTGAAGCTTTCTTT
TRBV6-6,TRBD2,many,TRBJ2-3,CASSDSGGATDTQYF,TGTGCCAGCAGTGATAGCGGGGGGGCAACAGATACGCAGTATTTT
TRBV5-1,TRBD1,-,TRBJ2-7,CASSRVQGASYEQYF,TGCGCCAGCAGCAGGGTCCAGGGGGCCTCCTACGAGCAGTACTTC
TRBV7-9,TRBD2,many,TRBJ2-7,CASSSSSGPGEQYF,TGTGCCAGCAGCTCTTCTAGCGGCCCGGGAGAGCAGTACTTC